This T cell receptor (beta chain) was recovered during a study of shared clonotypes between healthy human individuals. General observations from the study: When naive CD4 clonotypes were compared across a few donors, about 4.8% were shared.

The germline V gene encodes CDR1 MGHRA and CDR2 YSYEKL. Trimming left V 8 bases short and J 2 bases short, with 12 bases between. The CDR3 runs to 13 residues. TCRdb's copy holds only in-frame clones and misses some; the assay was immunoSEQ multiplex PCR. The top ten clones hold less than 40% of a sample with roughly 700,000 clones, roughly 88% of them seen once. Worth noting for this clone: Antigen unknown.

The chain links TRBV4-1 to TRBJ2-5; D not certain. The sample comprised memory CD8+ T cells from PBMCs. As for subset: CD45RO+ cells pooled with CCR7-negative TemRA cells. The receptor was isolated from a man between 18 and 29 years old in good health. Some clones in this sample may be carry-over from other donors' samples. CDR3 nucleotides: TGCGCCAGCGCCATAGGGCGGCAAGAGACCCAGTACTTC. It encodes CASAIGRQETQYF.